Reported below is one T cell receptor beta chain. This clone has just a few counts. The antigen it recognizes is unknown. Per-base quality was not reported, and no clone a single base away is much larger than it. The V and J ends are trimmed by 10 bases and 8 bases, leaving 17 bases between them. Including cysteine and phenylalanine, the CDR3 has 13 amino acids. Solely the CDR3 DNA is kept, with 39 bases framed from the first base. The CDR1 and CDR2 encoded by the germline V gene are SNHLY and FYNNEI. In total, approximately 700 healthy bone marrow donors made up the cohort. At the time of sampling, all cohort members were nominally healthy, though unrecorded immune exposures were likely present. Of the approximately 670 cohort members, 250 to 300 had positive CMV serostatus and fewer than 400 had negative CMV serostatus, and CMV serostatus was not recorded for the donor. A peripheral blood sample was collected from each donor, and TCR beta sequencing was performed on peripheral blood mononuclear cells. Genomic DNA was extracted from the blood cell samples with the Qiagen DNeasy Blood Extraction Kit.

The sample comes from a study of cytomegalovirus exposure and HLA in healthy donors (TCRdb year 2017). The study in broad terms: In an earlier analysis of roughly 590 of the donors, less than 350 Gb of sequence data and 117 million unique TCR beta sequences from roughly 200 million T cells were reported. All discovery cohort repertoires had been generated on a single sequencing platform. A few DR-DQ haplotypes were handled as single units for association and clustering because linkage in the cohort was strong. A separate validation cohort of more than 100 different subjects was used in addition to the roughly 720-subject first cohort. Across 300 to 500 genotyped donors of the cohort, an average of approximately 240,000 unique TCR beta nucleotide sequences per donor were sequenced, and roughly a sixth of those sequences were non-productive. An early release that covered roughly 600 HLA-typed donors contained about 300 gigabases of sequencing data and tens of millions of unique TCR sequences. A later genetic analysis used genome-wide SNP genotypes for about 55% of the 666 donors, treating that subset as a discovery cohort. The study aimed to test whether signatures of past pathogen exposure could be identified by cataloging public T cell receptors. The T cell repertoires of 666 subjects were profiled by immunosequencing and related to cytomegalovirus serostatus. An earlier analysis of roughly 600 of the donors used high-throughput TCR beta sequencing to judge whether each TCR beta V gene segment behaved as functional or pseudogenic. Among the roughly 400 genotyped donors, around 81% belonged to the genetic ancestry cluster associated with self-reported Caucasian donors. Donor age, sex, ethnicity and CMV serostatus were collected together with the repertoire data. To study patterns of TCR occurrence, a later analysis re-analyzed previously published TCR beta repertoires from 550 to 800 donors and added high-resolution HLA genotyping. Typing coverage differed by locus: A, B, C, DRB1 and DQB1 were typed in roughly 620-640 donors, DQA1 in roughly 500, DPA1 in some 570, and DPB1 in 472. HLA typing included class I and class II loci at four-digit resolution. High-throughput TCR immunosequencing, statistical association of individual TCRs with disease status, and machine learning were combined to predict cytomegalovirus infection status. Rather than using new phenotypic data, the later analysis identified candidate immune exposures from TCR beta sequences and from how often those sequences occurred across donors. Findings and caveats that apply to the study as a whole: A cluster of highly shared sequence variants was judged likely to represent a technical artifact of the sequencing pipeline. The earlier analysis of about 600 of the donors excluded some 15 rarely observed V segments, including chromosome 9 orphons, because counts were too low. At a false discovery rate of 0.05, a later analysis linked under 20,000 TCR beta sequences to specific HLA alleles. A few of the identified cytomegalovirus-associated TCR beta chains were confirmed in vitro to be specific for cytomegalovirus antigens. Because HLA typing was missing for some donors at each locus, association tests included only the typed subset. Linkage disequilibrium might explain the correlated functional status among segregating V segments, but an unknown experimental factor could not be ruled out. Across donors, most TCR sequences were observed very rarely, whereas some public TCRs were present in many individuals. In this cohort, only TCR beta chains were sequenced, and detectable features were limited by the absence of alpha or paired-chain data. In a later analysis, most CMV-associated TCR beta chains were found to appear HLA-restricted, with HLA associations seemingly driven largely by CMV exposure. A later analysis reported that several top co-occurrence clusters appeared linked to parvovirus B19, influenza, CMV and Epstein-Barr virus. Compared with equally common non-associated chains, HLA-associated TCR beta chains in a later analysis were more clonally expanded and had lower generation probabilities. Some IMGT-functional V segments, including TRBV6-2 and TRBV6-3, could not be told apart with the 87-base-pair reads, so those segments were excluded. In an earlier analysis of around 600 of the donors, most TCR beta V segments were observed in productive rearrangements about 87% or about 30% of the time, broadly matching IMGT annotations. Strong co-occurrence of HLA alleles, especially DR and DQ, made assigning TCR associations to individual alleles difficult. According to the authors, the approach could potentially be generalized to other disease states and immunological phenotypes. Compared with the 666-donor mean, donors in an Asian-associated ancestry cluster had fewer N-insertions in productive TCRs, according to a later genetic analysis. The classifier was reported to diagnose cytomegalovirus status with high specificity and sensitivity in both the original and validation cohorts. Roughly uniform sequencing depth across donors was assumed in presence/absence analyses, although this assumption may not hold. A further reported finding was that TCR beta sequences accurately predicted the HLA-A and HLA-B alleles for most subjects in the first cohort. A later genetic analysis associated a missense DCLRE1C variant with V-gene and J-gene trimming of TCR beta chains, and an independent cohort replicated the association. According to a later analysis, TCR association rates differed among HLA loci, with DRB1 alleles showing the most associated TCRs and HLA-C alleles showing the fewest. A total of fewer than 200 TCR beta chains were listed by the study as associated with cytomegalovirus. The only immune exposure information available for the cohort was CMV serostatus.

The library was prepared using the immunoSEQ multiplex PCR assay. The multiplex PCR relied on a mix of 60 forward primers for TCR Vbeta segments and 13 reverse primers for TCR Jbeta segments. Amplification of the CDR3 region of rearranged TCR beta genes was performed with a multiplex PCR assay on genomic DNA. The Illumina HiSeq System was used to sequence the amplified TCR beta libraries as 87-base-pair reads. In the original analysis: A later analysis tallied roughly 78 million unique TCR beta chains across the 700 or so repertoires, and around 10 million of those chains were shared by two or more donors. Raw reads were error-corrected and collapsed into unique sequences with a nearest-neighbor algorithm that merged closely related sequences to remove PCR and sequencing errors. CDR3 sequences were aligned to IMGT reference sequences to assign V, D and J gene segments. Each retained sequence needed at least a six-nucleotide match to both a V gene segment and a J gene segment. Rearrangements were classified as productive when the CDR3 lacked stop codons and remained in frame with V and J, and all other rearrangements were classified as non-productive. Following IMGT convention, CDR3 was defined as the stretch from the second conserved V-encoded cysteine to the conserved J-encoded phenylalanine. Sequences without an unambiguous match to a single V gene segment were excluded from the earlier analysis of 450 to 750 of the donors. In an earlier analysis of a few hundred of the donors, V segments were called functional above 56.7% productive rearrangements and were called segregating when the between-donor standard deviation exceeded 5%. A statistical classification framework was developed to diagnose cytomegalovirus status using the catalog of TCR beta chain sequences. A later analysis assigned V and J genes by comparing TCR nucleotide sequences with IMGT/GENE-DB human TR gene sequences. A later analysis assigned CDR3 sequences and most-parsimonious VDJ recombination scenarios with the TCRdist pipeline. In a later analysis, every TCR beta chain was defined by the combination of its CDR3 amino acid sequence and its V-gene family, and reads without a unique V-gene family were dropped. As a way to deal with suspected cross-contamination and a sequencing artifact, a later analysis dropped over 550 nucleotide sequences that were highly shared and had low generation probability. In a later analysis, a clonal expansion index for each public chain was calculated from normalized within-repertoire ranks of inferred template counts. In a later analysis, generation probabilities were computed using a VDJ recombination model fitted to out-of-frame rearrangements, and the results were checked against IGoR. A later analysis scored TCR-TCR, TCR-HLA and TCR-CMV co-occurrence with hypergeometric tests, applying a repertoire-size bias correction to TCR pairs. In a later analysis, false discovery rates were estimated by permuting HLA or CMV assignments 20 times. In a later analysis, co-occurring TCRs were grouped using DBSCAN, and TCRdist sequence similarity was added for clustering within HLA-allele-positive subsets. Repertoires with fewer than 30,000 or more than 120,000 public chains were left out of co-occurrence clustering, as were five repertoires with anomalous nucleotide sharing. TCRdb holds this immuneACCESS table with in-frame rearrangements only. Some clones are missing; in checked studies, unresolved V genes explain under half, and the rest has no known cause. V and J calls and clone size are given by that table; D and trimming were obtained from the DNA. This sample has about 98,000 clones in its table, and around three quarters of those were observed once. The top ten hold 7.5% to 9.5% of the sample.

The chain was built from TRBV2 and TRBJ1-4, and the D gene may be TRBD1, 6 bases matching. Sequenced: PBMCs. The receptor was isolated from a human donor in good health. The nucleotide sequence is given as TGTGCCACCAAGCGGGGGGCTGAAGAAAAACTGTTTTTT. Its coded protein is CATKRGAEEKLFF.